The entry below gives a single T cell receptor beta chain sequence along with its context. Its ends do not fully match the called genes, so a read error is possible. RNA was extracted from bulk tissue without any cell sorting. This record comes from a study of tumor and adjacent non-tumor tissue in lung cancer. TCRbeta libraries were built with three rounds of nested PCR, modified from ARM-PCR. TCRdb analysed the multiplex PCR reads with MiXCR anew, one entry per CDR3 protein. The sample yields 60,000 to 90,000 distinct CDR3 sequences, around 77% seen once. This clonotype originated in a woman in her fifties or sixties with non-small cell lung cancer. The sequenced material came from lung tumor tissue.

This CDR3 reads CASSLRGVWSKSIQYF. In DNA form, the CDR3 reads TGTGCCAGCAGTTTAAGGGGGGTTTGGTCCAAAAGCATTCAGTACTTC. The rearrangement uses TRBV12-3 or TRBV12-4 and TRBJ2-4; D is tentatively TRBD1 or TRBD2 (6 bases each). This CDR3 comprises 16 residues.